This T cell receptor (beta chain) was recovered during a study of shared clonotypes between healthy human individuals. With 8 bases removed from V and 5 bases from J, the gap between germline ends came to 15 bases. Germline lookup yields CDR1 MNHNS and CDR2 SASEGT. There are 13 residues in the CDR3. Libraries were prepared by immunoSEQ multiplex PCR; TCRdb keeps only in-frame clonotypes and omits some of them. This table has some 1.5 million clones, 96% appearing once. The sequencing input was naive CD4+ T cells sorted from blood. Specified subset: CD45RA+ positively selected. This receptor was taken from a man aged 25 to 40 in good health. The chain recombines TRBV6-1 with TRBJ2-5, with D possibly matching TRBD2 (7 bases). CDR3 sequence: CASGTGRVETQYF. The CDR3 DNA reads as TGTGCCAGCGGAACAGGGAGGGTTGAGACCCAGTACTTC.